Below are 18 T cell receptor beta chains sequenced from a single sample in a study of breast tumors, draining lymph nodes, adjacent tissues. From the multiplex PCR reads, TCRdb called clonotypes with MiXCR, one entry per CDR3 protein. The sample has some 150,000 distinct CDR3 sequences; 25% to 40% are singletons. Samples came from axillary lymph nodes draining the breast cancer. Sequencing was done on a sample of axillary lymph node tissue. The source is a female donor with breast cancer. Some clones in this sample may be carry-over from other donors' samples.

The table lists this clonotype with many counts. The chain joins TRBV30 to TRBJ1-2, with a tentative D call TRBD1 (6 bases). Germline V lookup: CDR1 GTSNPN, CDR2 SVGIG (reference sequence). V was clipped by 5 bases and J by 2 bases, with 18 bases between them. The CDR3 length is 15 residues. The CDR3 region has the DNA TGTGCCTGGCATGTGGGGGCAGGGGTAAACTATGGCTACACCTTC. It translates to CAWHVGAGVNYGYTF.

A note on this clonotype: One end of the junction fails to match germline, which may point to a read error. This rearrangement joins TRBV7-9 to TRBJ2-2, with D perhaps TRBD1 (6 bases). This CDR3 contains 16 residues. Germline V CDR1 and CDR2: SEHNR, FQNEAQ (reference sequence). CDR3 in DNA: TGTGCTAGCAGCTTATTGGCAGGGGCGGACACCGGGGAGCTGTTTTTT. Protein product: CASSLLAGADTGELFF.

This clonotype was found many times. V and J are TRBV11-2 and TRBJ2-5; maybe TRBD2 (6 bases). The V gene's germline CDR1 is SGHAT and CDR2 FQNNGV. There are 14 residues in the CDR3. V dropped 5 bases and J dropped 2 bases, with 12 bases sitting between them. The CDR3 sequence is CASSLLALQETQYF. Written as DNA, the CDR3 is TGTGCCAGCAGCCTGCTAGCGTTGCAAGAGACCCAGTACTTC. Full variable domain (missing parts from reference TRBV11-2 and TRBJ2-5): EAGVAQSPRYKIIEKRQSVAFWCNPISGHATLYWYQQILGQGPKLLIQFQNNGVVDDSQLPKDRFSAERLKGVDSTLKIQPAKLEDSAVYLCASSLLALQETQYFGPGTRLLVL.

A remark on this clonotype: A much larger clone lies a single base off, so this may be a read error. V and J are TRBV14 and TRBJ1-2, with TRBD1 matching over 8 bases. The V gene's germline CDR1 is SGHDN and CDR2 FVKESK. This CDR3 has 15 amino acids. The CDR3 is CASSQIGQGPLGSTF. The CDR3 DNA reads as TGTGCCAGCAGCCAGATTGGACAGGGCCCTTTGGGCTCCACCTTC.

Comment on this clonotype: A single base separates this from a much larger clone, so it may be a read error. The V and J genes are TRBV5-4 and TRBJ1-4; 9 bases align to TRBD1. From germline, CDR1 is SGHNT and CDR2 YYREEE (reference sequence). V lost 2 bases and J lost 8; bases outside the gene matches: 4. CDR3 size: 14 residues. The CDR3 nucleotides are TGTGCCAGCAGCTTACAGGGGGCCGGGGAAAAACTGTTTTTT. Its translation: CASSLQGAGEKLFF.

There are many counts of this clonotype. The chain is built from TRBV11-2 and TRBJ2-5, with D perhaps matching TRBD2 (5 bases). Germline assignment: CDR1 SGHAT and CDR2 FQNNGV. This CDR3 has 13 amino acids. The ends were cut back, 4 bases at V and 6 bases at J, with 12 bases in the middle. The CDR3 region has the DNA TGTGCCAGCAGCTACTCGGAGGTACAGACCCAGTACTTC. Its protein is CASSYSEVQTQYF.

On this clonotype itself: The missing conserved phenylalanine or tryptophan at the end of this CDR3 makes a read error likely. The chain joins TRBV7-4 to TRBJ2-5; 7 bases agree with TRBD1. CDR1 SGHVT and CDR2 SQSDAQ come from the germline V gene. The CDR3 is made up of 14 amino acids. V shed 4 bases, J shed 2 bases, and the junction held 4 bases outside the gene matches. The CDR3 sequence is CASSYRTGQETQYL. In nucleotides, the CDR3 is TGTGCCAGCAGCTACCGGACAGGTCAAGAGACCCAGTACCTC.

The chain couples TRBV4-1 to TRBJ1-2, with 7 bases lining up with TRBD1. Germline trimming cut 3 bases from V and 4 bases from J; bases unmatched to any gene: 14. The germline V gene encodes CDR1 MGHRA and CDR2 YSYEKL. CDR3 length: 17 amino acids. The CDR3 DNA sequence: TGCGCCAGCAGCCACCACTCGTTACAGGACAGGACCTATGGCTACACCTTC. Protein product: CASSHHSLQDRTYGYTF.

The chain couples TRBV7-8 to TRBJ1-2, with D possibly matching TRBD1 (6 bases). CDR1 and CDR2 from the germline V gene are SGHVS and FQNEAQ. The CDR3 sequence is 14 residues long. V was cut by 7 bases and J by 7 bases, with 19 bases left in between. CDR3 sequence (DNA): TGTGCCAGCAACTTGGGTGGGGGGGCCCGTGGCTACACCTTC. This codes for CASNLGGGARGYTF.

Ten or more counts support this clonotype. V is TRBV7-3 and J is TRBJ2-5, with a possible D match to TRBD2 (6 bases). Per germline, CDR1 SGHTA and CDR2 FQGTGA. The V and J ends lost 1 base and 9 bases respectively, with 24 bases between them. This CDR3 is built from 17 residues. The CDR3: CASSLRLARISYVAQYF. The CDR3 DNA reads as TGTGCCAGCAGCTTAAGGCTAGCGAGGATATCCTATGTAGCCCAGTACTTC.

There are many counts of this clonotype. The rearrangement links TRBV20-1 to TRBJ1-6, with D unresolved. CDR1 is DFQATT, CDR2 SNEGSKA, per germline (reference sequence). V shed 3 bases and J shed 5 bases, with 14 bases lying between them. This CDR3 has 15 amino acids. The CDR3 region is CSASLVAGHNSPLHF. In DNA form, the CDR3 reads TGCAGTGCTAGTTTAGTAGCCGGACATAATTCACCCCTCCACTTT.

Ten or more counts support this clonotype. Compared with germline, one end of the junction differs, possibly owing to a read error. The chain couples TRBV12-3 or TRBV12-4 to TRBJ1-5, with D perhaps TRBD1 (5 bases). The CDR3 length is 15 residues. Here the CDR3 DNA reads TGTGCCAGCAGTTTAAGGGACCAACGTAATCAACCCCAGCATTTT. Amino acid sequence: CASSLRDQRNQPQHF.

This clonotype was detected ten times or more. This sequence joins TRBV5-1 and TRBJ2-1, with a possible D match to TRBD2 (7 bases). V was pared by 4 bases and J by 4 bases, with 27 bases between. Germline CDR1 reads SGHRS; CDR2 reads YFSETQ. This CDR3 has 19 amino acids. In nucleotides, the CDR3 is TGCGCCAGCAGCCATACACAGGGATCAGGGTGGGAGGGATACAATGAGCAGTTCTTC. Translation: CASSHTQGSGWEGYNEQFF.

This clonotype was observed a handful of times. Since a much larger clone is just one base distant, this may be a read error. The chain is built from TRBV20-1 and TRBJ2-1, with D possibly being TRBD1 or TRBD2 (7 bases each). The CDR3 length is 16 residues. Per the germline V gene, CDR1 is DFQATT and CDR2 is SNEGSKA (reference sequence). Trimming pared 3 bases from V and 2 bases from J, leaving 17 bases between. The CDR3 coding sequence is TGCAGTGCTAGGTCTCCAGGGGGGGCGGCCTACAATGAGCAGTTCTTC. Protein product: CSARSPGGAAYNEQFF.

This clonotype was counted many times. This chain links TRBV5-1 with TRBJ2-3, with 8 bases identical to TRBD1. The CDR3 consists of 15 residues. Trimming at V came to 1 base and at J to 4 bases, leaving 5 bases not matched to a gene. Germline CDR1 is SGHRS and CDR2 is YFSETQ. The CDR3 loop reads CASSLPGGASDTQYF. In DNA, the CDR3 is TGCGCCAGCAGCTTGCCAGGGGGCGCATCAGATACGCAGTATTTT.

This chain uses TRBV7-2 with TRBJ1-2, with D possibly matching TRBD1 (5 bases). Germline values: CDR1 SGHTA, CDR2 FQGNSA. Deletions cut 2 bases from V and 12 bases from J, with 13 bases between. The CDR3 has 12 residues. The CDR3 DNA reads TGTGCCAGCAGCTTAAACTCGAGGGGCCACACCTTC. Amino acid sequence: CASSLNSRGHTF.

This clonotype was seen repeatedly, ten times or more. The J gene is TRBJ1-4, the V gene TRBV4-3, with 8 positions matching TRBD1. CDR3 length: 15 amino acids. V shed 5 bases and J 5 bases; nucleotides not matched to a gene: 7. Germline V lookup: CDR1 LGHNA, CDR2 YSLEER. CDR3 loop: CASSSRTGRNEKLFF. The CDR3 region has the DNA TGCGCCAGCAGCAGTCGGACAGGGAGGAATGAAAAACTGTTTTTT.

Regarding this clonotype: One end of the junction varies from germline; a read error may be responsible. The gene calls are TRBV20-1 and TRBJ2-7, with 8 bases matching TRBD1. Germline CDR1 reads DFQATT; CDR2 reads SNEGSKA (reference sequence). CDR3 length equals 13 residues. CDR3 sequence reads: CNASQTGDYEQYF. CDR3 nucleotide sequence: TGCAATGCTAGCCAGACAGGGGACTACGAGCAGTACTTC.